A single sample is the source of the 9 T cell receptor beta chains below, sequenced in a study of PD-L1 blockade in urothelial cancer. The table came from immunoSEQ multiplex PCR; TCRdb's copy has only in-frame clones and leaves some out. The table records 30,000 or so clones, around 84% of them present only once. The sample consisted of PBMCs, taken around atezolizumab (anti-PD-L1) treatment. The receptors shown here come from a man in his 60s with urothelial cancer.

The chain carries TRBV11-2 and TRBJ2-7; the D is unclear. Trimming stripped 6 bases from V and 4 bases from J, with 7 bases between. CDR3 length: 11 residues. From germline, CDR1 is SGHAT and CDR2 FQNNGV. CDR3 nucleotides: TGTGCCAGCAGAAGCAAATACGAGCAGTACTTC. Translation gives CASRSKYEQYF.

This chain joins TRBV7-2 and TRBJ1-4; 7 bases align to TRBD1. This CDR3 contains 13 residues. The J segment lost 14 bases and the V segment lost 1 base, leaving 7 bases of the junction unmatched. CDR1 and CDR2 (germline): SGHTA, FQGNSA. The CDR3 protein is CASSLEATGLLFF. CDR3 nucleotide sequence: TGTGCCAGCAGCTTAGAGGCGACAGGGTTGCTGTTTTTT. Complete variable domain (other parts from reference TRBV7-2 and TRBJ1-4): GAGVSQSPSNKVTEKGKDVELRCDPISGHTALYWYRQSLGQGLEFLIYFQGNSAPDKSGLPSDRFSAERTGGSVSTLTIQRTQQEDSAVYLCASSLEATGLLFFGSGTQLSVL.

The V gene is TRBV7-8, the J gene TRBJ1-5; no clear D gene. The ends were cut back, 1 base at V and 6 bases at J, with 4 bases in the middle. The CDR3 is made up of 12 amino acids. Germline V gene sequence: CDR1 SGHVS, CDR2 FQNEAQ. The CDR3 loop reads CASSLEAQPQHF. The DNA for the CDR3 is TGTGCCAGCAGCTTAGAAGCTCAGCCCCAGCATTTT.

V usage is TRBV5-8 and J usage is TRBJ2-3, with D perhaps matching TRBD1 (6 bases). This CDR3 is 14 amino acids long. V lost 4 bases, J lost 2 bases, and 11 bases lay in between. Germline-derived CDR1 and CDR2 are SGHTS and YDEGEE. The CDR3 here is CASSPGQYTDTQYF. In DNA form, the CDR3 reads TGTGCCAGCAGCCCAGGACAGTACACAGATACGCAGTATTTT.

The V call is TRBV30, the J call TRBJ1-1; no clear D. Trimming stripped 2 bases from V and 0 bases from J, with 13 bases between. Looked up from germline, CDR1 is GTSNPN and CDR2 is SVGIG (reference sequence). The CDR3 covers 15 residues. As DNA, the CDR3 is TGTGCCTGGAGTTTCAACCGTCGGGTGAACACTGAAGCTTTCTTT. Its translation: CAWSFNRRVNTEAFF.

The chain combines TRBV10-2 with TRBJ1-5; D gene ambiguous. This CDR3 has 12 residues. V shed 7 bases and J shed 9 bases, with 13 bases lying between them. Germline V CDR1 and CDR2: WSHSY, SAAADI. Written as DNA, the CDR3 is TGCGCCAGCATGGGTGGTGCAGGGCCCCAGCATTTT. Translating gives CASMGGAGPQHF.

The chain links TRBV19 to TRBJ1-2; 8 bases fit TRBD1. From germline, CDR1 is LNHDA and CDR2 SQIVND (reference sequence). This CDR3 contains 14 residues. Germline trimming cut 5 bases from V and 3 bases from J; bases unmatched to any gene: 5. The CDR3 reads CASSPSGGDYGYTF. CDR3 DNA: TGTGCCAGTAGTCCTTCAGGGGGCGACTATGGCTACACCTTC.

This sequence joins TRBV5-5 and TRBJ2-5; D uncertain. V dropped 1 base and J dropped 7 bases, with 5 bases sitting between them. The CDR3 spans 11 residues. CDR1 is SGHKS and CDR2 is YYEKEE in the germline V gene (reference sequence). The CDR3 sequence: CASSLSGTQYF. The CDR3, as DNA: TGTGCCAGCAGCTTGTCCGGGACCCAGTACTTC.

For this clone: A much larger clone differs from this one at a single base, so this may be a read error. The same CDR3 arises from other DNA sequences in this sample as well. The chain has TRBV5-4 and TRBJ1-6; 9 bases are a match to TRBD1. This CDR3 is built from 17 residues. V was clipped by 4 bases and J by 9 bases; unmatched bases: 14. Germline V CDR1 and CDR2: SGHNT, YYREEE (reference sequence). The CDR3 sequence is CASSQGITGGASSPLHF. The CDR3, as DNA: TGTGCCAGCAGCCAAGGGATAACAGGGGGCGCGAGTTCACCCCTCCACTTT.